A single sample is the source of the 27 T cell receptor beta chains below, sequenced in a study of T cell responses to AZD1222 COVID-19 vaccine. TCRdb keeps only in-frame clones here, not all; method: immunoSEQ multiplex PCR. Of about 150,000 clones in the sample, 70% to 90% were seen once. Specimen: peripheral blood, collected on day 0 of AZD1222 vaccination. Receptors originate from an adult in good health.

This chain connects TRBV4-1 to TRBJ2-2; a weak D match, TRBD1 (6 bases). V shed 4 bases and J shed 4 bases, with 16 bases lying between them. This CDR3 has 16 residues. The germline V gene encodes CDR1 MGHRA and CDR2 YSYEKL. CDR3 sequence: CASSPTGTRITGELFF. In nucleotides, the CDR3 is TGCGCCAGCAGCCCGACCGGGACAAGGATCACCGGGGAGCTGTTTTTT.

This clone has a single count. The genes are TRBV19 and TRBJ2-3; 9 nucleotides agree with TRBD2. The J segment lost 14 bases and the V segment lost 4 bases, leaving 16 bases of the junction unmatched. The germline V gene has CDR1 LNHDA and CDR2 SQIVND (reference sequence). The CDR3 runs 15 residues. CDR3 nucleotide sequence: TGTGCCAGTAGTACAACCGGGACTAGCTTGGGGGGGGCGTATTTT. Translation gives CASSTTGTSLGGAYF.

This clone was observed a single time. The chain has TRBV3-1 (or the pseudogene TRBV3-2) and TRBJ1-3; a weak D match, TRBD1 (5 bases). This CDR3 region has 15 residues. Between the trimmed V and J ends, which lost 4 bases and 3 bases, there was a span of 13 bases. In germline, CDR1 is LGHDT, CDR2 YNNKEL (reference sequence). CDR3 residues: CASSRTGGGGNTIYF. The CDR3 DNA reads as TGTGCCAGCAGCCGGACCGGGGGGGGTGGAAACACCATATATTTT.

The J gene is TRBJ2-7, the V gene TRBV7-2; tentative D call: TRBD2 (6 bases). The germline V gene has CDR1 SGHTA and CDR2 FQGNSA. Trimming took off 1 base at V and 0 bases at J, with 10 bases between the two ends. This CDR3 comprises 15 residues. As DNA, the CDR3 is TGTGCCAGCAGCTTAGGAGGGACTGACTCCTACGAGCAGTACTTC. Amino acids: CASSLGGTDSYEQYF.

The chain uses TRBV30 and TRBJ1-2; 7 positions match TRBD1. The J segment lost 7 bases and the V segment lost 2 bases, leaving 7 bases of the junction unmatched. Germline V gene sequence: CDR1 GTSNPN, CDR2 SVGIG (reference sequence). CDR3 length: 13 residues. The chain's CDR3 is CAWSIGTVSGYTF. In nucleotides, the CDR3 is TGTGCCTGGAGTATAGGGACAGTGAGTGGCTACACCTTC.

The chain is built from TRBV5-1 and TRBJ2-7; 7 bases line up with TRBD1. The germline V gene encodes CDR1 SGHRS and CDR2 YFSETQ. J lost 3 bases, V lost 3 bases, and 0 bases had no gene match. The CDR3 spans 12 residues. CDR3 amino acids: CASSWTGYEQYF. The CDR3 nucleotides are TGCGCCAGCAGCTGGACAGGCTACGAGCAGTACTTC.

The CDR3 reads CASSLALTTGYTDTQYF. The CDR3 nucleotides read TGTGCCAGCAGCTTAGCGTTAACGACGGGGTACACAGATACGCAGTATTTT. This rearrangement joins TRBV7-6 to TRBJ2-3; D might be TRBD2 (5 bases). The CDR3 covers 17 residues. Germline CDR1 is SGHVS and CDR2 is FNYEAQ. Trimming removed 0 bases from V and 2 bases from J, with 15 bases in between.

The chain combines TRBV5-1 with TRBJ2-3; D uncertain. Germline V gives CDR1 SGHRS, CDR2 YFSETQ. V lost 4 bases and J 4 bases, leaving 10 bases between the germline ends. The CDR3 contains 13 residues. The CDR3 region is CASSLEWSDTQYF. The CDR3 DNA reads as TGCGCCAGCAGCCTAGAATGGTCAGATACGCAGTATTTT.

The chain recombines TRBV5-4 with TRBJ2-7, with TRBD2 matching 11 bases. The J segment lost 6 bases and the V segment lost 4 bases, leaving 9 bases of the junction unmatched. The CDR3 contains 15 residues. Germline V gene sequence: CDR1 SGHNT, CDR2 YYREEE (reference sequence). The CDR3 spells CASSGGSGRAGEQYF. The CDR3 nucleotides read TGTGCCAGCAGCGGAGGTAGCGGGAGGGCTGGCGAGCAGTACTTC.

This chain joins TRBV19 and TRBJ2-2, with a possible D match to TRBD1 (5 bases). There are 14 residues in the CDR3. The V end lost 7 bases, the J end lost 12 bases, and 21 bases lay between the germline ends. CDR1 is LNHDA, CDR2 SQIVND, per germline (reference sequence). CDR3 amino acids: CASIGGARMGKLFF. The CDR3 nucleotides read TGTGCCAGTATAGGTGGGGCGCGGATGGGGAAGCTGTTTTTT. Looking up the rest from reference TRBV19 and TRBJ2-2 gives the full variable domain: DGGITQSPKYLFRKEGQNVTLSCEQNLNHDAMYWYRQDPGQGLRLIYYSQIVNDFQKGDIAEGYSVSREKKESFPLTVTSAQKNPTAFYLCASIGGARMGKLFFGEGSRLTVL.

The chain joins TRBV5-1 to TRBJ2-3; D remains ambiguous. The CDR3 has 14 amino acids. The germline V and J ends were trimmed by 5 bases and 1 base, with 11 bases remaining between them. Germline V gene sequence: CDR1 SGHRS, CDR2 YFSETQ. CDR3 sequence reads: CASRGQLGTDTQYF. CDR3 sequence (DNA): TGCGCCAGCAGAGGCCAGCTAGGCACAGATACGCAGTATTTT.

This chain uses TRBV2 with TRBJ1-2; weak D call: TRBD1 (6 bases). This CDR3 is built from 13 residues. Trimming shortened V by 6 bases and J by 7 bases, and 15 bases separated the two germline ends. Germline V gene lookup returns CDR1 SNHLY and CDR2 FYNNEI. In nucleotides, the CDR3 is TGTGCCAGCAGCGAAATCCCAGGGGCTGGCTACACCTTC. This sequence encodes CASSEIPGAGYTF.

J is TRBJ1-1 and V is TRBV7-8; 7 positions agree with TRBD1. The germline V gene has CDR1 SGHVS and CDR2 FQNEAQ. The CDR3 runs 13 residues. The V segment lost 3 bases and the J segment 6 bases; nucleotides outside the gene matches: 4. Here the CDR3 DNA reads TGTGCCAGCAGCTTTAGGGGGCAGGCTGAAGCTTTCTTT. This codes for CASSFRGQAEAFF. The full variable domain, rest sourced from reference TRBV7-8 and TRBJ1-1, is GAGVSQSPRYKVAKRGQDVALRCDPISGHVSLFWYQQALGQGPEFLTYFQNEAQLDKSGLPSDRFFAERPEGSVSTLKIQRTQQEDSAVYLCASSFRGQAEAFFGQGTRLTVV.

The chain couples TRBV19 to TRBJ1-4; no definite D call. Germline assignment: CDR1 LNHDA and CDR2 SQIVND (reference sequence). This CDR3 contains 14 residues. Between the trimmed V and J ends, which lost 4 bases and 0 bases, there was a span of 6 bases. CDR3 sequence reads: CASSTYTTNEKLFF. The CDR3 nucleotides are TGTGCCAGTAGTACGTATACAACTAATGAAAAACTGTTTTTT.

This chain connects TRBV4-1 to TRBJ2-7; TRBD1 or TRBD2 may be the D gene (5 bases each). V was pared by 4 bases and J by 0 bases, with 13 bases between. The CDR3 has 15 amino acids. Germline loops: CDR1 MGHRA, CDR2 YSYEKL. The CDR3 is CASSPMGESSYEQYF. CDR3 DNA: TGCGCCAGCAGCCCGATGGGGGAAAGCTCCTACGAGCAGTACTTC.

This clone has a handful of counts. J is TRBJ2-7 and V is TRBV7-9; D possibly corresponds to TRBD1 (6 bases). V was cut by 2 bases and J by 2 bases, with 13 bases left in between. Germline CDR1 and CDR2: SEHNR and FQNEAQ (reference sequence). This CDR3 has 15 residues. This chain's CDR3 is CASSLTAAGAYEQYF. CDR3 nucleotide sequence: TGTGCCAGCAGCTTAACGGCGGCAGGGGCCTACGAGCAGTACTTC.

This clone was seen only a few times. V gene TRBV4-1 combines with J gene TRBJ2-7; D is perhaps TRBD2 (5 bases). CDR1 is MGHRA and CDR2 is YSYEKL in the germline V gene. The V gene lost 1 base and the J gene lost 0 bases, with 13 bases spanning the gap. This CDR3 is 16 amino acids long. This CDR3 reads CASSQGGSVTSYEQYF. Here the CDR3 DNA reads TGCGCCAGCAGCCAAGGAGGTAGCGTGACCTCCTACGAGCAGTACTTC.

The table lists this clone with a count of one. The CDR3 here is CASSFLGQEGMYEQYF. For the CDR3, the DNA is TGTGCCAGCAGTTTCCTCGGACAGGAGGGGATGTACGAGCAGTACTTC. The chain uses TRBV27 and TRBJ2-7; perhaps TRBD1 as D (7 bases). Germline CDR1 and CDR2: MNHEY and SMNVEV (reference sequence). V lost 3 bases and J lost 4, with 19 bases in between. This CDR3 region has 16 residues.

V gene TRBV10-3 combines with J gene TRBJ1-1, with no clear D. The V end was cut by 10 bases, the J end by 2 bases, with 8 bases between. CDR3 length: 11 residues. Germline V CDR1 and CDR2: ENHRY, SYGVKD. The CDR3 spells CATTENTEAFF. The CDR3 DNA reads as TGTGCCACCACAGAAAACACTGAAGCTTTCTTT.

The chain recombines TRBV5-1 with TRBJ2-7; D may match TRBD1 or TRBD2 (5 bases each). Per the germline V gene, CDR1 is SGHRS and CDR2 is YFSETQ. This CDR3 is 15 amino acids long. The V end lost 1 base, the J end lost 4 bases, and 15 bases lay between the germline ends. The CDR3 loop reads CASSLSSGSRYEQYF. Here the CDR3 DNA reads TGCGCCAGCAGCTTGTCGTCAGGGAGCAGGTACGAGCAGTACTTC. Variable domain in full (rest from reference TRBV5-1 and TRBJ2-7): KAGVTQTPRYLIKTRGQQVTLSCSPISGHRSVSWYQQTPGQGLQFLFEYFSETQRNKGNFPGRFSGRQFSNSRSEMNVSTLELGDSALYLCASSLSSGSRYEQYFGPGTRLTVT.

This clone was seen only a few times. The chain has TRBV4-2 and TRBJ2-7, with a tentative D call TRBD1 (5 bases). This CDR3 contains 15 residues. Trimming stripped 1 base from V and 4 bases from J, with 14 bases between. Germline V gene data show CDR1 as LGHNA and CDR2 as YNFKEQ. The CDR3 is CASSQGGHEGYEQYF. The CDR3 DNA reads TGTGCCAGCAGCCAAGGAGGACATGAAGGTTACGAGCAGTACTTC.

The CDR3 DNA reads TGTGCCAGCAGTGACGACAGGGACATTCAGTACTTC. It encodes CASSDDRDIQYF. V and J are TRBV6-6 and TRBJ2-4, with 7 bases fitting TRBD1. Germline V gene data show CDR1 as MNHNY and CDR2 as SVGAGI (reference sequence). The CDR3 is 12 amino acids. J was trimmed by 8 bases and V by 5 bases; bases with no gene match: 3.

In its sample, this clone was seen a few times. J is TRBJ2-7 and V is TRBV7-8, with TRBD2 identical over 9 bases. CDR1 is SGHVS, CDR2 FQNEAQ, per germline. V shed 1 base and J 1 base; nucleotides not matched to a gene: 8. The CDR3 totals 17 residues. The chain's CDR3 is CASSLEAAGGTSYEQYF. DNA of the CDR3: TGTGCCAGCAGCTTAGAGGCGGCGGGAGGGACTTCCTACGAGCAGTACTTC.

CDR3 nucleotides: TGTGCCAGCAGCCCAAGAGAGTCCGGAAACACCATATATTTT. Translation: CASSPRESGNTIYF. V usage is TRBV3-1 (or the pseudogene TRBV3-2) and J usage is TRBJ1-3; the D is unclear. V lost 4 bases to trimming and J lost 4 bases, with 11 bases between them. This CDR3 has 14 amino acids. Germline V lookup: CDR1 LGHDT, CDR2 YNNKEL (reference sequence).

The table lists this clone with a few counts. The rearrangement uses TRBV5-6 and TRBJ1-2; D is perhaps TRBD1 (6 bases). The CDR3 length is 14 residues. Looked up from germline, CDR1 is SGHDT and CDR2 is YYEEEE. The V gene lost 5 bases and the J gene lost 8 bases, with 19 bases spanning the gap. CDR3 nucleotide sequence: TGTGCCAGCAGACCTCTAATACAGGGACGGGGCTACACCTTC. It codes for CASRPLIQGRGYTF.

The CDR3 nucleotides are TGTGCCAGCAGCCCAGGGCAGTTCTATGGCTACACCTTC. Translated, it gives CASSPGQFYGYTF. This sequence joins TRBV12-3 or TRBV12-4 and TRBJ1-2; possibly TRBD1 for D (5 bases). The CDR3 length is 13 residues. V was clipped by 6 bases and J by 4 bases, with 12 bases between them.

The CDR3 loop reads CASSQEGQGRTEAFF. CDR3 nucleotides: TGCGCCAGCAGCCAGGAGGGACAGGGTAGGACTGAAGCTTTCTTT. V usage is TRBV4-1 and J usage is TRBJ1-1, with TRBD1 matching over 9 bases. The CDR3 is 15 amino acids. V dropped 3 bases and J dropped 5; count of bases not matched to a gene: 7. CDR1 MGHRA and CDR2 YSYEKL come from the germline V gene.